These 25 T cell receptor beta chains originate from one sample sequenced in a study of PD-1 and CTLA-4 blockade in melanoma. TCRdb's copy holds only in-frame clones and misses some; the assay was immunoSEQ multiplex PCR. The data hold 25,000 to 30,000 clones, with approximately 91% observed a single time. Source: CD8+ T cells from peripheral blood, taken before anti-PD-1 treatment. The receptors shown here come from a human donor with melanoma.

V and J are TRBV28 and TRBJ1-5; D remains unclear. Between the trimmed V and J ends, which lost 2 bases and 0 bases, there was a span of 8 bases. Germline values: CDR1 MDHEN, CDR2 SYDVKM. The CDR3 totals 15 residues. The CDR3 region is CASSLRDYSNQPQHF. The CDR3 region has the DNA TGTGCCAGCAGTTTACGGGATTATAGCAATCAGCCCCAGCATTTT.

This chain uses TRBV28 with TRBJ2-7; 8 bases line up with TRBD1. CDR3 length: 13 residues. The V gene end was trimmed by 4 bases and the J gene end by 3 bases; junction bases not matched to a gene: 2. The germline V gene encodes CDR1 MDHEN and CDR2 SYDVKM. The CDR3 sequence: CASSSGQVYEQYF. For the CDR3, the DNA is TGTGCCAGCAGTTCGGGACAGGTCTACGAGCAGTACTTC.

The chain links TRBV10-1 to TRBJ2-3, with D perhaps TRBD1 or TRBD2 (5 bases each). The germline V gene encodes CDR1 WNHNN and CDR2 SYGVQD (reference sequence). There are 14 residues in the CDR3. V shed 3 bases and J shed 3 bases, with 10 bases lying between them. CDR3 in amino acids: CASSDWGKTDTQYF. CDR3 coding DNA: TGCGCCAGCAGTGATTGGGGGAAGACAGATACGCAGTATTTT.

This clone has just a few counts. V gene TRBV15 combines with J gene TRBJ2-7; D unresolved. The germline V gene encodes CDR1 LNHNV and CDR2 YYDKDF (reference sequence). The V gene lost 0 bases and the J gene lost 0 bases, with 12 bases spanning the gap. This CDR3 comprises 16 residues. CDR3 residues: CATSREPLRSSYEQYF. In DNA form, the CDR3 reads TGTGCCACCAGCAGAGAGCCCTTACGGAGCTCCTACGAGCAGTACTTC.

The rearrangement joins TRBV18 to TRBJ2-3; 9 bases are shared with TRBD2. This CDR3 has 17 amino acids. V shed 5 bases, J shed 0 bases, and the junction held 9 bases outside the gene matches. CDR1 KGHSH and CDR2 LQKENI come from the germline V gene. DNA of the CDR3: TGTGCCAGCTCAGTAGGACTAGCGCTAAGGAGCACAGATACGCAGTATTTT. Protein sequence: CASSVGLALRSTDTQYF.

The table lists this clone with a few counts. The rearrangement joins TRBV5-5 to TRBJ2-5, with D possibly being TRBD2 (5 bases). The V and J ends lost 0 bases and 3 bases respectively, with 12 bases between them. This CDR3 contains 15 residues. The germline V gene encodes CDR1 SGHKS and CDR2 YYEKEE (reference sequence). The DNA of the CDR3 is TGTGCCAGCAGCTTGGAAGGACTTTTCAAAGAGACCCAGTACTTC. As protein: CASSLEGLFKETQYF.

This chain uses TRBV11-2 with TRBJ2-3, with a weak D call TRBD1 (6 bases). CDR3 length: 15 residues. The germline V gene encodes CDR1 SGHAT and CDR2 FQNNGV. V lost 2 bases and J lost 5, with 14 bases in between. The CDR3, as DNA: TGTGCCAGCAGCTTATGGGGGCGCAAGGGAGATACGCAGTATTTT. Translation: CASSLWGRKGDTQYF.

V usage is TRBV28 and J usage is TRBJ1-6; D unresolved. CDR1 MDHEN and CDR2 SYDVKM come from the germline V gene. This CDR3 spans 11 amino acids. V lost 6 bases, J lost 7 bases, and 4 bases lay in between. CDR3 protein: CASSVNSPLHF. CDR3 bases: TGTGCCAGCAGCGTGAATTCACCCCTCCACTTT.

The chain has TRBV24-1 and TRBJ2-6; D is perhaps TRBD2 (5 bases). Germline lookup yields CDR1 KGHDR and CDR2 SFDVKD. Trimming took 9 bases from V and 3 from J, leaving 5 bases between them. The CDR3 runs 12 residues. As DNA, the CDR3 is TGTGCCACCGAGGGTGGGGCCAACGTCCTGACTTTC. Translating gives CATEGGANVLTF.

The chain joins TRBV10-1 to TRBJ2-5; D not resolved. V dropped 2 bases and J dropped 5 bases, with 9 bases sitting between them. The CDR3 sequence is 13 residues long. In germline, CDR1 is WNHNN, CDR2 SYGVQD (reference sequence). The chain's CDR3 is CASSEIAEETQYF. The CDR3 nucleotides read TGCGCCAGCAGTGAGATTGCTGAGGAGACCCAGTACTTC.

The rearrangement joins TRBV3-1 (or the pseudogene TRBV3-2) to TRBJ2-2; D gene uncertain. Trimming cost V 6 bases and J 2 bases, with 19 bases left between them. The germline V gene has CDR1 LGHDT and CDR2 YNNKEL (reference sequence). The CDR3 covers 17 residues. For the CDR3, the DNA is TGTGCCAGCAGTCATAGCCCGGGCCGAACCAACACCGGGGAGCTGTTTTTT. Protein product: CASSHSPGRTNTGELFF.

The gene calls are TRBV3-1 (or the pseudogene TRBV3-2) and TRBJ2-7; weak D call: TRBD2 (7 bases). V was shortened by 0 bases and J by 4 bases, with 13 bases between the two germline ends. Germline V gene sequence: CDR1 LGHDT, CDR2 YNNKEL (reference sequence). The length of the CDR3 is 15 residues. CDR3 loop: CASSQEGGVAYEQYF. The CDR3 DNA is TGTGCCAGCAGCCAAGAAGGGGGGGTTGCTTACGAGCAGTACTTC.

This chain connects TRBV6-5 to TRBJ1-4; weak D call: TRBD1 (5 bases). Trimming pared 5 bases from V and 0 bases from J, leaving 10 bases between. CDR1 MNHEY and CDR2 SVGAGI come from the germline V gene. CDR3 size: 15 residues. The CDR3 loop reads CASSRMTATNEKLFF. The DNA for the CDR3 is TGTGCCAGCAGTCGAATGACAGCAACTAATGAAAAACTGTTTTTT.

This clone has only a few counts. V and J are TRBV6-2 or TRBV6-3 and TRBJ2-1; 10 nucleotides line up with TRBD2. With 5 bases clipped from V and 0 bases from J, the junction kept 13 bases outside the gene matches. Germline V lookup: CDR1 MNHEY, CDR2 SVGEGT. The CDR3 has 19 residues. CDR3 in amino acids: CASSMGLAGVLGSYNEQFF. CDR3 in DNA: TGTGCCAGCAGTATGGGGCTAGCGGGAGTATTGGGCTCCTACAATGAGCAGTTCTTC.

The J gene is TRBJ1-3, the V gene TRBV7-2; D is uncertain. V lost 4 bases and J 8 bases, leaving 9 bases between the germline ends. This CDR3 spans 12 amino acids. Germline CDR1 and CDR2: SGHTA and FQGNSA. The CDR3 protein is CASSYPPDTIYF. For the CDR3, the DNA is TGTGCCAGCAGCTACCCTCCGGACACCATATATTTT.

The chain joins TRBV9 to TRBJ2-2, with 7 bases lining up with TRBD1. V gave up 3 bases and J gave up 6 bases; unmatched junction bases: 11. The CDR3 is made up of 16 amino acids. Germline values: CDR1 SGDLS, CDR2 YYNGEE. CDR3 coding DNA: TGTGCCAGCAGCGGAAGGGGGACAGCCGCATCCGGGGAGCTGTTTTTT. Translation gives CASSGRGTAASGELFF.

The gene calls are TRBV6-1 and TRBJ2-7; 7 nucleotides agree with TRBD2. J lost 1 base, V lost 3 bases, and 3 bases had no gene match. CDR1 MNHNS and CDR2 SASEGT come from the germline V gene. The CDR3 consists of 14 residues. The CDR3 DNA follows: TGTGCCAGCAGTGAGACTAGCAGTTCCTACGAGCAGTACTTC. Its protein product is CASSETSSSYEQYF.

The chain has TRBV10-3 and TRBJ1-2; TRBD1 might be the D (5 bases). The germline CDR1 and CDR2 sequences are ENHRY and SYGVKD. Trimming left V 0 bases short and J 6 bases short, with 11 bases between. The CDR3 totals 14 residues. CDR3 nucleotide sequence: TGTGCCATCAGTGAGTCGATATCGGGGGATGGCTACACCTTC. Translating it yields CAISESISGDGYTF.

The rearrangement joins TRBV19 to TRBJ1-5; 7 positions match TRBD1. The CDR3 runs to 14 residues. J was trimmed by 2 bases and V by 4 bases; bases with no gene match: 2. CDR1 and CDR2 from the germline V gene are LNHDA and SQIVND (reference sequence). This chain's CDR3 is CASSRTGGNQPQHF. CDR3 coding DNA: TGTGCCAGTAGTAGGACAGGCGGCAATCAGCCCCAGCATTTT. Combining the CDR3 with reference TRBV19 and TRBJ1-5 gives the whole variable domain DGGITQSPKYLFRKEGQNVTLSCEQNLNHDAMYWYRQDPGQGLRLIYYSQIVNDFQKGDIAEGYSVSREKKESFPLTVTSAQKNPTAFYLCASSRTGGNQPQHFGDGTRLSIL.

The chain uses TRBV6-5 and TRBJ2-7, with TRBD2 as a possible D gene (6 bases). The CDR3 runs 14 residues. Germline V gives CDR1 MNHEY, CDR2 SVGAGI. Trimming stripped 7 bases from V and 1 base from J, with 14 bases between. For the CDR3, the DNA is TGTGCCAGCACTACGAGGACTAATTCCTACGAGCAGTACTTC. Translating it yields CASTTRTNSYEQYF.

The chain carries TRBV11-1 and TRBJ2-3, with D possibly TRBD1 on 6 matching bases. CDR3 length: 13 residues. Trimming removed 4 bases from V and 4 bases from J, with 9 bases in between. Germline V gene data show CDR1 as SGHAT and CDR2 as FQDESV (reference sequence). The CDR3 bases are TGTGCCAGCAGCTCAGGGGATTCAGATACGCAGTATTTT. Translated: CASSSGDSDTQYF.

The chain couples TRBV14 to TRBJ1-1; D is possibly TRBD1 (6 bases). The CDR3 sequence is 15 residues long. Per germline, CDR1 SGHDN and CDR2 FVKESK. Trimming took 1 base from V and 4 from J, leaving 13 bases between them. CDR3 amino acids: CASSQVTGAVTEAFF. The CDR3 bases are TGTGCCAGCAGCCAAGTAACGGGGGCGGTCACTGAAGCTTTCTTT. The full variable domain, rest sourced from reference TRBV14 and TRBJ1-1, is EAGVTQFPSHSVIEKGQTVTLRCDPISGHDNLYWYRRVMGKEIKFLLHFVKESKQDESGMPNNRFLAERTGGTYSTLKVQPAELEDSGVYFCASSQVTGAVTEAFFGQGTRLTVV.

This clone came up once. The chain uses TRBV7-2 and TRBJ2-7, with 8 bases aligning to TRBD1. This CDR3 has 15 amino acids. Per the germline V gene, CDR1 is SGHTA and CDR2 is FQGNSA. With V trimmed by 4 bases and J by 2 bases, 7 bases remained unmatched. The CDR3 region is CASSWVTGETYEQYF. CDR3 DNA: TGTGCCAGCAGCTGGGTGACAGGGGAAACCTACGAGCAGTACTTC.

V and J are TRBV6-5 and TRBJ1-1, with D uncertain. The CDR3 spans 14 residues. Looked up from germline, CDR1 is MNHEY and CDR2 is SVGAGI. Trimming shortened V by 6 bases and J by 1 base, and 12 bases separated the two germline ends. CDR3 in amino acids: CASRVTSGNTEAFF. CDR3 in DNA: TGTGCCAGCAGAGTTACCAGCGGGAACACTGAAGCTTTCTTT.

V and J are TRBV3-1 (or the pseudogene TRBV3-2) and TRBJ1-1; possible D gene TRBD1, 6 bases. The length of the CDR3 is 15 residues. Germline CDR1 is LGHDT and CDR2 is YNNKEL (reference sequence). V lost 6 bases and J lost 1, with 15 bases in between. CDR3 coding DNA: TGTGCCAGCAGTCATACCGGGACAACGAACACTGAAGCTTTCTTT. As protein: CASSHTGTTNTEAFF.